This is a list of T cell receptor beta chains from one sample in a study of blood T cell repertoires in COVID-19. Some clones are missing from TCRdb's copy, which holds only in-frame ones; the method was immunoSEQ multiplex PCR. Here the sample spans about 69,000 clones, approximately 84% being singletons. The sequencing input was peripheral blood. The receptors shown here come from a man in his forties or fifties with COVID-19, enrolled during active disease. Each CDR3 is given with its conserved first and last residue. A D gene is named only where the DNA matches it firmly. Expanded clones get a size class; other rows say once, few or many, or leave the size out.

D,J,size,V,CDR3,DNA
NA,TRBJ1-1,NA,TRBV2,CASSDSGIPNTEAFF,TGTGCCAGCAGTGACTCCGGGATACCCAACACTGAAGCTTTCTTT
NA,TRBJ1-6,few,TRBV4-1,CASSQGFSSYNSPLHF,TGCGCCAGCAGCCAAGGATTCAGCTCCTATAATTCACCCCTCCACTTT
TRBD1,TRBJ1-6,NA,TRBV2,CAGDRGMDSPLHF,TGTGCCGGGGACAGGGGGATGGATTCACCCCTCCACTTT
NA,TRBJ1-5,NA,TRBV9,CASSPGRDNQPQHF,TGTGCCAGCAGCCCCGGACGGGACAATCAGCCCCAGCATTTT
NA,TRBJ2-4,NA,TRBV10-3,CATGASVLGKNIQYF,TGTGCCACCGGAGCTAGCGTCTTAGGCAAAAACATTCAGTACTTC
TRBD1,TRBJ1-2,NA,TRBV30,CAWERQGAGGYTF,TGTGCCTGGGAGCGACAGGGGGCAGGTGGCTACACCTTC
TRBD1,TRBJ2-1,NA,TRBV6-1,CASSDAGTGLDEQFF,TGTGCCAGCAGTGATGCCGGGACAGGGTTAGATGAGCAGTTCTTC
NA,TRBJ1-6,NA,TRBV3-1/TRBV3-2,CASSQGANGYNSPLHF,TGTGCCAGCAGCCAAGGAGCGAACGGCTATAATTCACCCCTCCACTTT
NA,TRBJ2-3,NA,TRBV7-9,CASSLGTREDTQYF,TGTGCCAGCAGCTTAGGGACCAGGGAAGATACGCAGTATTTT
NA,TRBJ2-7,once,TRBV7-2,CASSLGLLAYEQYF,TGTGCCAGCAGCTTAGGTTTGCTAGCCTACGAGCAGTACTTC
TRBD1,TRBJ2-2,few,TRBV5-1,CASRPTGEANTGELFF,TGCGCCAGCAGACCGACAGGGGAAGCGAACACCGGGGAGCTGTTTTTT
NA,TRBJ1-6,NA,TRBV6-1,CASSEAFRGLDSPLHF,TGTGCCAGCAGTGAAGCTTTCCGGGGTCTAGATTCACCCCTCCACTTT
TRBD2,TRBJ2-5,NA,TRBV9,CASSVAGLAGFGETQYF,TGTGCCAGCAGCGTAGCTGGACTAGCGGGGTTCGGGGAGACCCAGTACTTC
NA,TRBJ2-1,NA,TRBV6-4,CASSDIQNEQFF,TGTGCCAGCAGTGACATCCAAAATGAGCAGTTCTTC
NA,TRBJ2-2,few,TRBV7-9,CASGYDGRPGELFF,TGTGCCAGCGGATATGATGGGAGGCCCGGGGAGCTGTTTTTT
NA,TRBJ1-1,NA,TRBV21-1,CASSKALLKTPEVRVTEAFF,TGTGCCAGCAGCAAAGCGCTTTTAAAGACTCCTGAGGTGAGAGTCACTGAAGCTTTCTTT
TRBD1,TRBJ1-2,once,TRBV10-1,CASSEGTGLNYGYTF,TGCGCCAGCAGTGAGGGGACAGGGCTTAACTATGGCTACACCTTC
TRBD1,TRBJ1-4,NA,TRBV6-6,CASRTQGGNEKLFF,TGTGCCAGCAGAACACAGGGGGGTAATGAAAAACTGTTTTTT
NA,TRBJ1-3,NA,TRBV12-2,CASRCGGREDTIYF,TGTGCAAGTCGCTGCGGAGGGCGAGAGGACACCATATATTTT
TRBD1,TRBJ1-1,NA,TRBV5-1,CASSFQGGHTEAFF,TGCGCCAGCAGCTTCCAGGGGGGACACACTGAAGCTTTCTTT
NA,TRBJ2-7,few,TRBV19,CASSTRRVDEQYF,TGTGCCAGTAGTACCCGGCGGGTGGACGAGCAGTACTTC